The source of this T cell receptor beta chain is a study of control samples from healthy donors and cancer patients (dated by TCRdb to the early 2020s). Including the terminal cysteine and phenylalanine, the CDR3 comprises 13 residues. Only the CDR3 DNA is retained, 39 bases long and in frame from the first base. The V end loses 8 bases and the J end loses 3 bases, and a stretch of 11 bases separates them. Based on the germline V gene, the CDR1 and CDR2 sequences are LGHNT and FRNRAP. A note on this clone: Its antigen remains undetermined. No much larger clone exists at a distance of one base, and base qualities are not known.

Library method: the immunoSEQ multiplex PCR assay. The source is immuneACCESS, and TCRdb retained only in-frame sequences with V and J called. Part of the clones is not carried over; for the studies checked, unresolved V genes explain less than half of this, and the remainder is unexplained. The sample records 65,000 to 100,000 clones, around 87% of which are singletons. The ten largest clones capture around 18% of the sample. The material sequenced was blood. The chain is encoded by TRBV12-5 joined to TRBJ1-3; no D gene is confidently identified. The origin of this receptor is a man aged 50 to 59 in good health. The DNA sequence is TGTGCTAGTTCGGGCGGGTATGGAAACACCATATATTTT. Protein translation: CASSGGYGNTIYF. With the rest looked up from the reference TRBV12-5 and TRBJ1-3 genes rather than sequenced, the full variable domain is DARVTQTPRHKVTEMGQEVTMRCQPILGHNTVFWYRQTMMQGLELLAYFRNRAPLDDSGMPKDRFSAEMPDATLATLKIQPSEPRDSAVYFCASSGGYGNTIYFGEGSWLTVV.